The following is a T cell receptor (beta chain) sequence with its context. The data were obtained in a study of blood T cell repertoires in COVID-19. Study background: The United States, Italy and Spain supplied acute and convalescent COVID-19 samples.

The germline CDR1 and CDR2 sequences are MNHNS and SASEGT. This CDR3 region has 13 residues. The V end was cut by 3 bases, the J end by 8 bases, with 8 bases between. This table comes from immunoSEQ multiplex PCR, and its TCRdb copy is limited to in-frame clones, with some not included. The sample lists about 260,000 clones, roughly 85% occurring once. The chain employs TRBV6-1 and TRBJ1-6; D gene uncertain. The source is a woman in her 50s who had recovered from COVID-19. Sequences were obtained from peripheral blood. Here the CDR3 reads CASSEGPHSPLHF. In nucleotides, the CDR3 is TGTGCCAGCAGTGAGGGCCCTCATTCACCCCTCCACTTT.